Listed here are 23 T cell receptor beta chains from one sample, sequenced in a study of control samples from healthy donors and cancer patients. Only in-frame clones appear in the TCRdb table, and some are missing; sequencing was by immunoSEQ multiplex PCR. The sample has more than 150,000 clones, 93% seen once; the top ten hold roughly 2.3%. Sequences were obtained from blood. Receptor source: a man aged 45-65 years in good health.

In its sample, this clone was seen once. This chain connects TRBV18 to TRBJ2-5, with 16 bases matching TRBD2. With 2 bases clipped from V and 1 base from J, the junction kept 4 bases outside the gene matches. CDR1 is KGHSH and CDR2 is LQKENI in the germline V gene. The length of the CDR3 is 18 residues. The chain's CDR3 is CASSPLGLAGGLQETQYF. In DNA form, the CDR3 reads TGTGCCAGCTCACCATTGGGACTAGCGGGAGGGCTCCAAGAGACCCAGTACTTC.

The chain recombines TRBV29-1 with TRBJ2-7; D is possibly TRBD1 or TRBD2 (6 bases each). Between the trimmed V and J ends, which lost 6 bases and 0 bases, there was a span of 12 bases. Germline CDR1 SQVTM, CDR2 ANQGSEA. This CDR3 region has 13 residues. CDR3 residues: CSVKGGLSYEQYF. In nucleotides, the CDR3 is TGCAGCGTGAAGGGGGGCCTCTCCTACGAGCAGTACTTC.

The V call is TRBV18, the J call TRBJ1-5, with a possible D match to TRBD1 (6 bases). Germline V lookup: CDR1 KGHSH, CDR2 LQKENI. There are 15 residues in the CDR3. Trimming shortened V by 6 bases and J by 3 bases, and 15 bases separated the two germline ends. The CDR3 region has the DNA TGTGCCAGCTCCGAAAGACAGGACCTCAATCAGCCCCAGCATTTT. Protein sequence: CASSERQDLNQPQHF.

The rearrangement joins TRBV28 to TRBJ2-3; D tentatively reads TRBD1 or TRBD2 (6 bases each). V lost 8 bases to trimming and J lost 1 base, with 13 bases between them. The CDR3 contains 14 residues. The germline gives CDR1 MDHEN, CDR2 SYDVKM. The DNA of the CDR3 is TGTGCCAGCCGGGGGCGGCTACGCACAGATACGCAGTATTTT. Encoded protein: CASRGRLRTDTQYF.

The chain is built from TRBV9 and TRBJ2-2, with D possibly being TRBD1 (6 bases). This CDR3 region has 14 residues. The germline V gene has CDR1 SGDLS and CDR2 YYNGEE. Deletions cut 4 bases from V and 6 bases from J, with 13 bases between. The CDR3 DNA follows: TGTGCCAGCAGCCCCAGGGGCTTCGCCGGGGAGCTGTTTTTT. Translating it yields CASSPRGFAGELFF.

The chain combines TRBV27 with TRBJ2-3; 13 bases fit TRBD2. CDR1 is MNHEY, CDR2 SMNVEV, per germline (reference sequence). This CDR3 is 17 amino acids long. J was trimmed by 4 bases and V by 3 bases; bases with no gene match: 7. The CDR3 DNA is TGTGCCAGCAGTTTCAGGACTAGCGGGAGTTGGTCAGATACGCAGTATTTT. Protein: CASSFRTSGSWSDTQYF.

This chain joins TRBV6-2 or TRBV6-3 and TRBJ1-5; no clear D gene. Germline-derived CDR1 and CDR2 are MNHEY and SVGEGT. Trimming took off 5 bases at V and 6 bases at J, with 11 bases between the two ends. This CDR3 region has 13 residues. The CDR3 here is CASSATRGQPQHF. CDR3 in DNA: TGTGCCAGCAGTGCCACCCGTGGTCAGCCCCAGCATTTT.

V usage is TRBV30 and J usage is TRBJ2-4; a weak D match, TRBD1 (6 bases). The CDR3 has 13 residues. The V end was cut by 5 bases, the J end by 0 bases, with 8 bases between. In germline, CDR1 is GTSNPN, CDR2 SVGIG (reference sequence). The CDR3: CAWAGVAKNIQYF. CDR3 nucleotides: TGTGCCTGGGCAGGGGTAGCCAAAAACATTCAGTACTTC.

V gene TRBV5-1 combines with J gene TRBJ1-1, with D possibly TRBD1 on 6 matching bases. The CDR3 is 15 amino acids. With 2 bases removed from V and 1 base from J, the gap between germline ends came to 12 bases. Germline V gene sequence: CDR1 SGHRS, CDR2 YFSETQ. CDR3 protein: CASSLQGLANTEAFF. CDR3 nucleotide sequence: TGCGCCAGCAGCTTACAGGGTCTGGCGAACACTGAAGCTTTCTTT. Supplemented by reference TRBV5-1 and TRBJ1-1, the full variable domain reads KAGVTQTPRYLIKTRGQQVTLSCSPISGHRSVSWYQQTPGQGLQFLFEYFSETQRNKGNFPGRFSGRQFSNSRSEMNVSTLELGDSALYLCASSLQGLANTEAFFGQGTRLTVV.

In DNA form, the CDR3 reads TGTGCCAGCAGTTTACGCTTTGGGACAGGGGGCCGGGGGAACACTGAAGCTTTCTTT. This codes for CASSLRFGTGGRGNTEAFF. This chain connects TRBV27 to TRBJ1-1, with 12 bases identical to TRBD1. CDR1 and CDR2 from the germline V gene are MNHEY and SMNVEV (reference sequence). The CDR3 is made up of 19 amino acids. Trimming removed 2 bases from V and 1 base from J; junction bases left unmatched: 11.

The V and J genes are TRBV19 and TRBJ2-7; D tentatively fits TRBD1 or TRBD2 (5 bases each). CDR1 LNHDA and CDR2 SQIVND come from the germline V gene (reference sequence). This CDR3 has 14 residues. V was pared by 5 bases and J by 0 bases, with 11 bases between. This chain's CDR3 is CASSEGGASYEQYF. DNA for the CDR3: TGTGCCAGTAGTGAGGGTGGGGCCTCCTACGAGCAGTACTTC.

This clone occurred once. J is TRBJ1-6 and V is TRBV19; D is ambiguous. Germline V gene sequence: CDR1 LNHDA, CDR2 SQIVND (reference sequence). The germline V and J ends were trimmed by 5 bases and 5 bases, with 16 bases remaining between them. The CDR3 totals 16 residues. The CDR3 DNA follows: TGTGCCAGTAGTGAAGTTGGGAGAACTAATAATTCACCCCTCCACTTT. It translates to CASSEVGRTNNSPLHF.

V is TRBV4-1 and J is TRBJ2-7, with 9 bases aligning to TRBD2. Per the germline V gene, CDR1 is MGHRA and CDR2 is YSYEKL. The CDR3 length is 16 residues. Trimming at V came to 1 base and at J to 6 bases, leaving 10 bases not matched to a gene. Written as DNA, the CDR3 is TGCGCCAGCAGCCAAGCGCGGCTAGCGGGACGAACCGAGCAGTACTTC. It encodes CASSQARLAGRTEQYF.

The CDR3 nucleotides are TGTGCCAGCACTACCCCTGGGACCCCTTACCGGCAGTACTTC. It encodes CASTTPGTPYRQYF. The V and J genes are TRBV5-4 and TRBJ2-7; D is tentatively TRBD1 or TRBD2 (5 bases each). The CDR3 loop spans 14 amino acids. Trimming shortened V by 6 bases and J by 9 bases, and 22 bases separated the two germline ends. From germline, CDR1 is SGHNT and CDR2 YYREEE (reference sequence).

This sequence joins TRBV4-2 and TRBJ2-5; D may be TRBD1 (5 bases). Trimming took off 3 bases at V and 1 base at J, with 9 bases between the two ends. CDR3 size: 14 residues. Germline CDR1 is LGHNA and CDR2 is YNFKEQ. In nucleotides, the CDR3 is TGTGCCAGCAGCCATCAGGGCCCCCAAGAGACCCAGTACTTC. Translation: CASSHQGPQETQYF.

The CDR3 coding sequence is TGTGCCAGCTCAGAGAGGAGATATACGCAGTATTTT. Its protein product is CASSERRYTQYF. The chain joins TRBV18 to TRBJ2-3; D unresolved. V dropped 5 bases and J dropped 7 bases, with 10 bases sitting between them. CDR3 size: 12 residues. Germline V CDR1 and CDR2: KGHSH, LQKENI. Combining the CDR3 with reference TRBV18 and TRBJ2-3 gives the whole variable domain NAGVMQNPRHLVRRRGQEARLRCSPMKGHSHVYWYRQLPEEGLKFMVYLQKENIIDESGMPKERFSAEFPKEGPSILRIQQVVRGDSAAYFCASSERRYTQYFGPGTRLTVL.

V and J are TRBV5-1 and TRBJ2-2; 10 nucleotides align to TRBD1. Germline V lookup: CDR1 SGHRS, CDR2 YFSETQ. The CDR3 consists of 15 residues. Trimming removed 3 bases from V and 8 bases from J; junction bases left unmatched: 7. The CDR3 here is CASSSGTGAEGELFF. CDR3 in DNA: TGCGCCAGCAGCTCCGGGACAGGGGCCGAGGGGGAGCTGTTTTTT.

The rearrangement joins TRBV3-1 (or the pseudogene TRBV3-2) to TRBJ2-1, with 10 nucleotides matching TRBD2. The CDR3 loop spans 16 amino acids. Trimming took 1 base from V and 9 from J; bases not matched to a gene: 9. Germline V gene data show CDR1 as LGHDT and CDR2 as YNNKEL (reference sequence). CDR3 amino acids: CASSQASGRTSAEQFF. CDR3 nucleotides: TGTGCCAGCAGCCAAGCTAGCGGGAGAACTTCCGCTGAGCAGTTCTTC.

CDR3 bases: TGTGCCAGTAGTATAGGTCTAGCGGGAGACTACGAGCAGTACTTC. It encodes CASSIGLAGDYEQYF. The gene calls are TRBV19 and TRBJ2-7; 10 nucleotides match TRBD2. The germline gives CDR1 LNHDA, CDR2 SQIVND (reference sequence). V lost 1 base and J lost 3; bases outside the gene matches: 3. This CDR3 is built from 15 residues. Full variable domain (outside the CDR3, taken from reference TRBV19 and TRBJ2-7): DGGITQSPKYLFRKEGQNVTLSCEQNLNHDAMYWYRQDPGQGLRLIYYSQIVNDFQKGDIAEGYSVSREKKESFPLTVTSAQKNPTAFYLCASSIGLAGDYEQYFGPGTRLTVT.

This clone came up once. This rearrangement joins TRBV10-3 to TRBJ2-1, with D uncertain. V was trimmed by 4 bases and J by 7 bases, leaving 8 bases between them. The CDR3 is made up of 12 amino acids. Germline CDR1 ENHRY, CDR2 SYGVKD. The CDR3 is CAISGLLNEQFF. In DNA, the CDR3 is TGTGCCATCAGTGGTCTTCTGAATGAGCAGTTCTTC.

This clone was seen a single time. The identical CDR3 is also encoded by other nucleotide sequences in the sample. The V gene is TRBV19, the J gene TRBJ1-1; 9 bases are a match to TRBD1. V lost 1 base, J lost 4 bases, and 4 bases stayed unmatched. Germline V lookup: CDR1 LNHDA, CDR2 SQIVND (reference sequence). The CDR3 sequence is 15 residues long. This CDR3 reads CASSIVSTGGTEAFF. For the CDR3, the DNA is TGTGCCAGTAGTATAGTTTCGACAGGGGGCACTGAAGCTTTCTTT.

CDR3 sequence reads: CASSVGTSVYEQYF. The CDR3 DNA reads TGTGCCAGCAGCGTCGGGACTAGCGTATACGAGCAGTACTTC. The chain uses TRBV5-4 and TRBJ2-7; TRBD2 matches at 10 bases. CDR1 is SGHNT and CDR2 is YYREEE in the germline V gene (reference sequence). The length of the CDR3 is 14 residues. V shed 4 bases, J shed 4 bases, and the junction held 5 bases outside the gene matches.

This chain links TRBV14 with TRBJ1-4; tentative D call: TRBD1 (6 bases). V shed 3 bases and J shed 5 bases, with 13 bases lying between them. CDR3 size: 15 residues. Germline V gene lookup returns CDR1 SGHDN and CDR2 FVKESK. The CDR3 sequence: CASSHSQGENEKLFF. CDR3 nucleotide sequence: TGTGCCAGCAGCCACTCACAGGGAGAGAATGAAAAACTGTTTTTT.